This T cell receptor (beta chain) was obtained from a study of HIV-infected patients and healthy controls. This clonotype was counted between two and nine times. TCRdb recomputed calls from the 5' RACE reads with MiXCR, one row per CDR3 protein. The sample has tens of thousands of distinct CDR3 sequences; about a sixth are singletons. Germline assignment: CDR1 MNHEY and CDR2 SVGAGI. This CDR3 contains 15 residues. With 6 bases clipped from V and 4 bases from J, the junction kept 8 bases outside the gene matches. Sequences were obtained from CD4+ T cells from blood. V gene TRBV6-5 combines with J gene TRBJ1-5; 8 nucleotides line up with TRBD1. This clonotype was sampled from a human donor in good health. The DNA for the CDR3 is TGTGCCAGCAGCCCGCAGGGGGCAGGTAATCAGCCCCAGCATTTT. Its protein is CASSPQGAGNQPQHF.